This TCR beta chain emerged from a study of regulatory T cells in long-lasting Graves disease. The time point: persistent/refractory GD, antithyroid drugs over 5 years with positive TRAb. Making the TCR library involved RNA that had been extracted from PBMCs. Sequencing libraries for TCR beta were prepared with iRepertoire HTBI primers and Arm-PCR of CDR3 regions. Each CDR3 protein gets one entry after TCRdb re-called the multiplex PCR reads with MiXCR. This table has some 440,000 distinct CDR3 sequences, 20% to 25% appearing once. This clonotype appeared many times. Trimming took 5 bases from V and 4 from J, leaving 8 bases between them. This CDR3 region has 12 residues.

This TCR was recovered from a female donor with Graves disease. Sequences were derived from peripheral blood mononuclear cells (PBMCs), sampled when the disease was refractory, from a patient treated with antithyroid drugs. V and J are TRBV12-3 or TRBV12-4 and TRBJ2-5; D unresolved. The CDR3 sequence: CASSSTLETQYF. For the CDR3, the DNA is TGTGCCAGCAGTAGTACTCTAGAGACCCAGTACTTC.